This note documents a single T cell receptor beta chain sequence. The antigen is undetermined. 60 Vbeta and 13 Jbeta primers were used in PCR. Only in-frame clones appear in the TCRdb table, and some are missing; sequencing was by immunoSEQ multiplex PCR. The sample contains about 130,000 clones, 76% of which appear only once. The data stem from a study of cytomegalovirus exposure and HLA in healthy donors. Study-wide findings and caveats: Specificity of a few CMV-associated chains for CMV antigens was verified in vitro.

This CDR3 is 14 amino acids long. Germline V CDR1 and CDR2: KGHSH, LQKENI. Trimming removed 3 bases at V and 1 base at J, with 7 bases between. The sample taken for sequencing was PBMCs. The clonotype was recovered from a female donor in good health and CMV-seropositive. The rearrangement uses TRBV18 and TRBJ2-4, with D possibly being TRBD1 (6 bases). The CDR3 reads CASSPGQAKNIQYF. For the CDR3, the DNA is TGTGCCAGCTCACCTGGACAGGCCAAAAACATTCAGTACTTC. Filled out from reference TRBV18 and TRBJ2-4, the complete variable domain reads NAGVMQNPRHLVRRRGQEARLRCSPMKGHSHVYWYRQLPEEGLKFMVYLQKENIIDESGMPKERFSAEFPKEGPSILRIQQVVRGDSAAYFCASSPGQAKNIQYFGAGTRLSVL.